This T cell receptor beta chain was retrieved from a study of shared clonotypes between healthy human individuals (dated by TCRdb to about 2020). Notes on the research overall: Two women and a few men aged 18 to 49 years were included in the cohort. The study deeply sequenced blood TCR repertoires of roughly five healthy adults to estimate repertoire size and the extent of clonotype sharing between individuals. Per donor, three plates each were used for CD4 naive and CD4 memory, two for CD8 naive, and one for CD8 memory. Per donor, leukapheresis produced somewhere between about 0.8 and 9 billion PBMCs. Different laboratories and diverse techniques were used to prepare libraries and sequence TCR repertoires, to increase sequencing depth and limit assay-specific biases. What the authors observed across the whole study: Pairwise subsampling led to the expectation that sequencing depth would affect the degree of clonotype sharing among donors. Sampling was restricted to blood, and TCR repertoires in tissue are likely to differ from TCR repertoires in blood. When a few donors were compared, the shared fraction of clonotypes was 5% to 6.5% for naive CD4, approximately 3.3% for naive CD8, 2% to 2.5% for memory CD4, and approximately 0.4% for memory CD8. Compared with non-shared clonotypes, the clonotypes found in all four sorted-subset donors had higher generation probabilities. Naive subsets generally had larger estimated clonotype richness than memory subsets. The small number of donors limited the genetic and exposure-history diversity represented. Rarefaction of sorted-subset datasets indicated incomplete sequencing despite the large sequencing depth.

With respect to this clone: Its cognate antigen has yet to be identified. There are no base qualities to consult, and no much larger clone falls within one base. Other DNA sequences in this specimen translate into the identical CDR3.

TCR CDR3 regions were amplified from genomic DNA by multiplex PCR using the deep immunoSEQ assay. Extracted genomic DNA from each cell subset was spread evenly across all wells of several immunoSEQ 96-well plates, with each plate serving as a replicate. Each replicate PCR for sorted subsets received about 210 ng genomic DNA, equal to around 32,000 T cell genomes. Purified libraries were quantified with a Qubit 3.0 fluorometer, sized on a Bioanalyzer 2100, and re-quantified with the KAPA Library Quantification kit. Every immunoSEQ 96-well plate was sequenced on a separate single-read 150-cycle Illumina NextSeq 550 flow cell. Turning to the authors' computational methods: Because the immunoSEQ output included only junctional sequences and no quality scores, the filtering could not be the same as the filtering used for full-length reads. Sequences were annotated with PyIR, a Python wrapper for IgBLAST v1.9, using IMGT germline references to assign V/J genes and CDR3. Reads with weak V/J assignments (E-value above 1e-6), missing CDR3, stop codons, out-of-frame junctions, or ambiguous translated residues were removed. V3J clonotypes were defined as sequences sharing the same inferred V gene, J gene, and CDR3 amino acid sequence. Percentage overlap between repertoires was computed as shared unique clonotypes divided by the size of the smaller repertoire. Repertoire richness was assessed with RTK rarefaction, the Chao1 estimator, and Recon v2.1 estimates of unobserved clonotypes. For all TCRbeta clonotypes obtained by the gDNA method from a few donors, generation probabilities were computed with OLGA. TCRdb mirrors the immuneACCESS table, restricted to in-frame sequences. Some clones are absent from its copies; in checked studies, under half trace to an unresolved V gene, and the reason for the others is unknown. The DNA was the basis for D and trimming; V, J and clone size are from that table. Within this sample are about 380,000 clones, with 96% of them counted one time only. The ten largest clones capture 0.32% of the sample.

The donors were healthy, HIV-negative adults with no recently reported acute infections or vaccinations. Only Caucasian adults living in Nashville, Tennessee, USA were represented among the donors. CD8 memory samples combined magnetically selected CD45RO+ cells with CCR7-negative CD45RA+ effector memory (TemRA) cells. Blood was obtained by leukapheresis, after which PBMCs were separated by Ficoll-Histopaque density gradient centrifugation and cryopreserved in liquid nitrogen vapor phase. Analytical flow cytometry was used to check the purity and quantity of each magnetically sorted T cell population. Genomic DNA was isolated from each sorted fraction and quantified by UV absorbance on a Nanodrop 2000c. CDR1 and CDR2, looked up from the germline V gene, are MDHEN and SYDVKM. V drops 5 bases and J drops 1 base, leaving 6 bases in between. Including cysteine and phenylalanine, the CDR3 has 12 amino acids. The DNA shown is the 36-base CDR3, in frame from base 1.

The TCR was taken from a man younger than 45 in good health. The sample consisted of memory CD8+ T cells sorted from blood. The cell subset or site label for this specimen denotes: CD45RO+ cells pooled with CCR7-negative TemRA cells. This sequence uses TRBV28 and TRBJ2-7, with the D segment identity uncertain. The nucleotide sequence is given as TGTGCCAGCAGTCCAGATTCCTACGAGCAGTACTTC. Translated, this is CASSPDSYEQYF.